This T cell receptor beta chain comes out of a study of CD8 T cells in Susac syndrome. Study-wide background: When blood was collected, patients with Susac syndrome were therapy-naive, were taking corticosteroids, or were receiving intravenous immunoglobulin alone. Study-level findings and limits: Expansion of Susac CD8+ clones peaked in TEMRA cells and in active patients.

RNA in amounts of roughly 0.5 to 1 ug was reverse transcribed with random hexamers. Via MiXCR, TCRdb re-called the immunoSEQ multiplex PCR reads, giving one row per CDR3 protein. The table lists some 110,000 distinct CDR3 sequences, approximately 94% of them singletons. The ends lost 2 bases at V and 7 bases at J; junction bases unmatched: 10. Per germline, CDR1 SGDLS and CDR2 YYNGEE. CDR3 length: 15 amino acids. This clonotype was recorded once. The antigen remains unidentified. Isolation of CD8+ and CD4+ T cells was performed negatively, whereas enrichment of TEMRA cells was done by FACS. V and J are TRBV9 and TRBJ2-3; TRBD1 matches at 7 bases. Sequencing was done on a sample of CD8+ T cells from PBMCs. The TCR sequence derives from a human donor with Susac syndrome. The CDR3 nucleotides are TGTGCCAGCAGCGTGGGTGACAGGGATCACAATACGCAGTATTTT. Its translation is CASSVGDRDHNTQYF.